This T cell receptor beta chain stems from a study of shared clonotypes between healthy human individuals. Study-wide findings and caveats: As a rule, naive subsets had a larger estimated richness than memory subsets. Genetic and exposure-history diversity was limited by the few donors.

The repertoire was sequenced with immunoSEQ multiplex PCR; TCRdb's copy has only in-frame clones and lacks some. The repertoire holds 550,000 to 700,000 clones, with less than 80% as singletons. CDR1 is SGDLS, CDR2 YYNGEE, per germline. V shed 5 bases and J 0 bases; nucleotides not matched to a gene: 3. CDR3 size: 15 residues. Remarks on this clone: Its antigen is unidentified. Other nucleotide sequences in the sample specify the same CDR3.

The genes are TRBV9 and TRBJ2-1; TRBD2 matches at 9 bases. The sequenced material came from memory CD4+ T cells sorted from blood. This sample's subset: CD45RA-negative fraction. The receptor comes from a woman younger than 45 in good health. CDR3 nucleotides: TGTGCCAGCAGTTTTAGCGGGAGCTCCTACAATGAGCAGTTCTTC. The encoded protein is CASSFSGSSYNEQFF.